This entry features one T cell receptor beta chain sequence. This clone was recorded once. Its antigen has not been determined. No quality values exist for individual bases; no much larger clone is one base distant. This sample stems from a study of blood T cell repertoires in COVID-19 (dated by TCRdb to about 2020). Regarding the research as a whole: The collaborator samples originated in the United States, Italy and Spain and spanned the acute and convalescent phases of COVID-19. The material from the prospective study consisted of cDNA or gDNA derived from T cells, B-cell-depleted T cells, or PBMCs. Samples came from the ongoing ImmuneRACE study (first 160 participants) plus 1,254 subjects from 6 global collaborators. Sample metadata almost always included a de-identified subject ID, COVID-19 status, age in years and sex. Where HLA class I and class II types were available, the types were taken from metadata supplied by the sample provider, not from assay-based typing. The repertoires were released in a freely available public database meant as a resource for research on the immune response to SARS-CoV-2. The dataset comprised deeply sampled blood TCRbeta repertoires from subjects exposed to, actively infected with, or recovered from COVID-19.

Participants in the prospective study were aged about 18 to 89 years, lived in 24 United States geographic areas, and enrolled through a virtual design. Cohort assignment in the prospective study relied on participant-reported clinical history from a screening survey and a study questionnaire. ImmuneRACE Cohort 3 recovered participants were defined by two consecutive negative NP/OP PCR tests, healthcare professional clearance, or symptom resolution. In the prospective study, whole blood, serum and a nasopharyngeal or oropharyngeal swab were collected from each participant by mobile phlebotomists. Additional blood draws and questionnaires over an approximately two-month period could optionally be provided by prospective study participants. Before DNA extraction, blood samples from the prospective study were shipped at room temperature or frozen. TCRbeta CDR3 regions were amplified from genomic DNA by means of the immunoSEQ Assay, a bias-controlled multiplex PCR. The original methods were these. The number of nucleated cells in each sample was estimated from the amplification of reference gene primers within the assay. To quantify the absolute abundance of each unique TCRbeta CDR3 rearrangement, sequence reads were collapsed and filtered. For each sample, productive Simpson clonality was calculated by taking the square root of Simpson's diversity index across productive rearrangements. TCRdb took over this immuneACCESS table, retaining in-frame rearrangements with V and J assigned. Such tables are incomplete; in checked studies, under half of the missing clones stem from an unresolved V gene, and the remainder is unexplained. From that table come the V and J calls and clone size; the DNA was used to work out D and trimming. For this sample there are around 310,000 clones; 75% to 90% appear just once. Of the sample, around a tenth is held by the ten largest clones.

Here is what the overall study found, with its caveats: The quantity of clinical and demographic metadata differed by source and by participant and was supplied without curation.

The germline V gene (reference sequence) yields SEHNR for CDR1 and FQNEAQ for CDR2. The CDR3 starts with the cysteine, ends with the phenylalanine, and has 17 residues. Only the CDR3 part of the read is kept: 51 bases, read in frame from the first base. V loses 4 bases, J loses 0 bases, and the germline ends lie 18 bases apart. The sample consisted of PBMCs or T cells enriched from blood (not recorded which). The receptor chain draws on TRBV7-9 and TRBJ1-1; D gene: possibly TRBD1, on 6 matching bases. This clonotype was obtained from a woman aged 40 to 50 who had recovered from COVID-19. For the CDR3, the sequence is CASSSRTALLLNTEAFF. The sequenced DNA is TGTGCCAGCAGCTCTCGGACAGCCCTCCTTTTGAACACTGAAGCTTTCTTT.